This is a list of T cell receptor beta chains from one sample in a study of regulatory T cells in long-lasting Graves disease. Via MiXCR, TCRdb re-called the multiplex PCR reads, giving one row per CDR3 protein. The sample records 300,000 or so distinct CDR3 sequences, 15% to 20% being singletons. The sample consisted of peripheral blood mononuclear cells (PBMCs), taken when the disease was refractory, from a patient treated with antithyroid drugs. The receptors were gathered from a female donor with Graves disease. CDR3s include the opening cysteine and the closing phenylalanine or tryptophan. The D gene is left open where the match is weak. Some rows mark clone size as missing; the rest say once, few, many or name a class of expanded clone.

J: TRBJ2-7
D: NA
size: many
V: TRBV5-5
CDR3: CASSSGWSDEQYF
DNA: TGTGCCAGCAGCTCAGGGTGGAGTGACGAGCAGTACTTC

J: TRBJ1-4
D: NA
size: NA
V: TRBV5-5
CDR3: CASSLGRGNEKLFF
DNA: TGTGCCAGCAGCTTGGGGAGGGGTAATGAAAAACTGTTTTTT

J: TRBJ2-7
D: NA
size: few
V: TRBV11-2
CDR3: CASSLRGWGDEQYF
DNA: TGTGCCAGCAGCTTAAGGGGGTGGGGCGACGAGCAGTACTTC

J: TRBJ1-5
D: NA
size: few
V: TRBV19
CDR3: CASSMLGRVSNQPQHF
DNA: TGTGCCAGTAGTATGCTGGGCAGGGTCAGCAATCAGCCCCAGCATTTT

J: TRBJ2-7
D: TRBD1
size: NA
V: TRBV5-6
CDR3: CASSLGGRQGYEQYF
DNA: TGTGCCAGCAGCTTGGGGGGGCGACAGGGCTACGAGCAGTACTTC

J: TRBJ1-2
D: TRBD1
size: many
V: TRBV11-3
CDR3: CASSHTGGKDGYTF
DNA: TGTGCCAGCAGCCATACAGGGGGCAAGGATGGCTACACCTTC

J: TRBJ2-4
D: NA
size: NA
V: TRBV5-1
CDR3: CASSLAQRDIQYF
DNA: TGCGCCAGCAGCTTGGCACAGAGGGACATTCAGTACTTC

J: TRBJ1-1
D: NA
size: few
V: TRBV7-6
CDR3: CASSKPWDNTEAFF
DNA: TGTGCCAGCAGTAAACCGTGGGATAACACTGAAGCTTTCTTT

J: TRBJ1-6
D: NA
size: NA
V: TRBV11-2
CDR3: CASNLDYLESSYNSPLHF
DNA: TGTGCCAGCAACTTAGATTATTTAGAGAGCTCCTATAATTCACCCCTCCACTTT

J: TRBJ2-1
D: TRBD1
size: few
V: TRBV28
CDR3: CASGTGGAVRRPSYNEQFF
DNA: TGTGCCAGCGGCACAGGGGGCGCGGTTCGGCGGCCCTCCTACAATGAGCAGTTCTTC

J: TRBJ1-2
D: TRBD1
size: few
V: TRBV20-1
CDR3: CSAKKTGKLSGYTF
DNA: TGCAGTGCCAAGAAGACAGGGAAGTTGAGTGGCTACACCTTC

J: TRBJ2-5
D: NA
size: many
V: TRBV27
CDR3: CASSTMYQETQYF
DNA: TGTGCCAGCAGTACCATGTACCAAGAGACCCAGTACTTC

J: TRBJ1-1
D: NA
size: many
V: TRBV28
CDR3: CASSLWSSVTEAFF
DNA: TGTGCCAGCAGTTTATGGTCGTCCGTCACTGAAGCTTTCTTT

J: TRBJ1-1
D: NA
size: many
V: TRBV6-2/TRBV6-3
CDR3: CASSYPLDTEAFF
DNA: TGTGCCAGCAGTTACCCTCTGGACACTGAAGCTTTCTTT

J: TRBJ1-1
D: NA
size: few
V: TRBV19
CDR3: CASSMATGGLLTEAFF
DNA: TGTGCCAGTAGTATGGCGACAGGTGGGTTATTAACTGAAGCTTTCTTT

J: TRBJ1-5
D: NA
size: many
V: TRBV12-3/TRBV12-4
CDR3: CASSLVSGGLSQPQHF
DNA: TGTGCCAGCAGTTTAGTCTCGGGGGGTCTCAGTCAGCCCCAGCATTTT

J: TRBJ2-7
D: TRBD1
size: NA
V: TRBV6-1
CDR3: CASSDPGTGDSYEQYF
DNA: TGTGCCAGCAGTGACCCCGGGACAGGGGACTCCTACGAGCAGTACTTC

J: TRBJ2-5
D: NA
size: many
V: TRBV6-5
CDR3: CASSYFGGRETQYF
DNA: TGTGCCAGCAGTTACTTCGGGGGCAGAGAGACCCAGTACTTC

J: TRBJ2-3
D: TRBD2
size: few
V: TRBV5-1
CDR3: CASSAFAGAPGDTQYF
DNA: TGCGCCAGCAGTGCCTTCGCGGGAGCTCCGGGGGATACGCAGTATTTT

J: TRBJ1-2
D: TRBD1
size: many
V: TRBV7-2
CDR3: CASSRDRARSYGYTF
DNA: TGTGCCAGCAGCCGCGACAGGGCTCGGAGCTATGGCTACACCTTC

J: TRBJ1-3
D: NA
size: few
V: TRBV7-2
CDR3: CASSHNEKTSRVNTIYF
DNA: TGTGCCAGCAGCCATAATGAAAAGACTTCACGGGTGAACACCATATATTTT

J: TRBJ1-6
D: NA
size: NA
V: TRBV19
CDR3: CASSSRDTRSSYNSPLHF
DNA: TGTGCCAGTAGTTCTCGGGACACCCGGAGCTCCTATAATTCACCCCTCCACTTT

J: TRBJ2-5
D: TRBD2
size: many
V: TRBV6-2/TRBV6-3
CDR3: CASSRGEVETQYF
DNA: TGTGCCAGCAGTCGGGGGGAAGTAGAGACCCAGTACTTC

J: TRBJ2-1
D: NA
size: NA
V: TRBV12-3/TRBV12-4
CDR3: CASSFRRHWNEQFF
DNA: TGTGCCAGCAGTTTCCGGCGGCATTGGAATGAGCAGTTCTTC

J: TRBJ1-5
D: NA
size: many
V: TRBV28
CDR3: CASRKTGTPNQPQHF
DNA: TGTGCCAGCAGGAAGACCGGGACACCAAATCAGCCCCAGCATTTT

J: TRBJ2-2
D: NA
size: NA
V: TRBV6-1
CDR3: CASSVQTGANTGELFF
DNA: TGTGCCAGCAGTGTCCAGACAGGAGCGAACACCGGGGAGCTGTTTTTT

J: TRBJ1-1
D: NA
size: few
V: TRBV19
CDR3: CASTLGRTANTEAFF
DNA: TGTGCCAGTACCCTCGGCCGGACCGCGAACACTGAAGCTTTCTTT